The rows below give T cell receptor beta chains drawn from one sample of a study of blood T cells in healthy people across ages. TCRdb reprocessed the 5' RACE reads via MiXCR and lists one record per CDR3 protein. There are about 1.7 million distinct CDR3 sequences in the sample; 28% occur only once, and 7% to 9% lies in the top ten. Sequencing input: blood. These receptors were taken from a woman in her 30s in good health. Both conserved end residues are part of each CDR3. D genes are given only for firm matches. A row's size may be missing; if present it is once, few, many or a size class.

j_call | d_call | v_call | clone_size | cdr3_aa | cdr3_nt
TRBJ2-7 | . | TRBV5-1 | many | CASSPDRAGEQYF | TGCGCCAGCAGCCCCGACCGCGCGGGAGAGCAGTACTTC
TRBJ1-1 | . | TRBV7-9 | . | CASNQFGNTEAFF | TGTGCCAGCAACCAGTTCGGGAACACTGAAGCTTTCTTT
TRBJ2-1 | . | TRBV20-1 | . | CSARGSSIEQFF | TGCAGTGCTAGAGGTTCTAGCATTGAGCAGTTCTTC
TRBJ1-2 | TRBD1 | TRBV2 | . | CASSPDRGLSYGYGYTF | TGTGCCAGCAGCCCAGACAGGGGGCTCTCGTATGGCTATGGCTACACCTTC
TRBJ1-4 | . | TRBV12-3/TRBV12-4 | . | CASTGAGPATNEKLFF | TGTGCCAGCACTGGGGCCGGGCCGGCAACTAATGAAAAACTGTTTTTT
TRBJ2-7 | . | TRBV20-1 | few | CSAQDNYEQYF | TGCAGTGCCCAGGACAACTACGAGCAGTACTTC
TRBJ1-1 | . | TRBV10-3 | many | CAISGQDATEAFF | TGTGCCATCAGTGGTCAGGACGCCACTGAAGCTTTCTTT
TRBJ2-1 | TRBD2 | TRBV5-1 | . | CASGLMGLTSGGALYEQFF | TGCGCCAGCGGCTTGATGGGGTTGACTAGCGGGGGGGCCTTGTATGAGCAGTTCTTC
TRBJ2-1 | TRBD1 | TRBV12-3/TRBV12-4 | once | CAINGQGRATETQFF | TGTGCCATCAACGGACAGGGTAGGGCAACTGAGACCCAGTTCTTC
TRBJ2-1 | . | TRBV29-1 | many | CSVGIYNEQFF | TGCAGCGTTGGAATCTACAATGAGCAGTTCTTC